The present T cell receptor (beta chain) was sequenced within a study of cytomegalovirus exposure and HLA in healthy donors. Overall study: The study's early data release held about 85 million unique TCRs from HLA-typed donors.

Study-level results: Reports indicated that the classifier achieved high specificity and sensitivity in diagnosing cytomegalovirus status.

Donors were nominally healthy when sampled, though unrecorded immune exposures were likely. About this clone itself: Its specificity is unknown.

The V and J ends lost 6 bases and 1 base respectively, with 12 bases between them. This CDR3 comprises 14 residues. Germline values: CDR1 MNHNS, CDR2 SASEGT. Primers for the PCR totalled 60 Vbeta and 13 Jbeta. The table came from immunoSEQ multiplex PCR; TCRdb's copy has only in-frame clones and leaves some out. The top ten hold just over 4.5% of the sample, which has 150,000 or so clones, 65% to 85% seen once. This rearrangement joins TRBV6-1 to TRBJ2-5; tentatively, D is TRBD1 (6 bases). The TCR comes from a woman between 45 and 65 years old in good health and CMV-seropositive. Input material: PBMCs. DNA for the CDR3: TGTGCCAGCAGCCGGCTAGGGGGCCAAGAGACCCAGTACTTC. Its translation is CASSRLGGQETQYF.